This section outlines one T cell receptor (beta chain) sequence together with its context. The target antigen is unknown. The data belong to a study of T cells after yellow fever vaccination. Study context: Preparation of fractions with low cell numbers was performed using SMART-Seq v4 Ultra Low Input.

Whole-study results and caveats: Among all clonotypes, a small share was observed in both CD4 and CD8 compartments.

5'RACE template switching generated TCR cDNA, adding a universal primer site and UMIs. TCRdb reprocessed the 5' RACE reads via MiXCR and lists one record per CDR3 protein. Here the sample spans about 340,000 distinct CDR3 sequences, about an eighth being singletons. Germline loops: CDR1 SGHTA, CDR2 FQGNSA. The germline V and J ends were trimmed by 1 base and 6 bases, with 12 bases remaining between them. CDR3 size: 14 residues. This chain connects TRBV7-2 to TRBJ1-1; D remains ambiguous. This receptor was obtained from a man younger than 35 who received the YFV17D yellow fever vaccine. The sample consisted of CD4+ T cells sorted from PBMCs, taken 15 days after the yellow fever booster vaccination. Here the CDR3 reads CASSLGRPGPEAFF. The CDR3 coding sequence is TGTGCCAGCAGCTTAGGACGGCCTGGCCCTGAAGCTTTCTTT.